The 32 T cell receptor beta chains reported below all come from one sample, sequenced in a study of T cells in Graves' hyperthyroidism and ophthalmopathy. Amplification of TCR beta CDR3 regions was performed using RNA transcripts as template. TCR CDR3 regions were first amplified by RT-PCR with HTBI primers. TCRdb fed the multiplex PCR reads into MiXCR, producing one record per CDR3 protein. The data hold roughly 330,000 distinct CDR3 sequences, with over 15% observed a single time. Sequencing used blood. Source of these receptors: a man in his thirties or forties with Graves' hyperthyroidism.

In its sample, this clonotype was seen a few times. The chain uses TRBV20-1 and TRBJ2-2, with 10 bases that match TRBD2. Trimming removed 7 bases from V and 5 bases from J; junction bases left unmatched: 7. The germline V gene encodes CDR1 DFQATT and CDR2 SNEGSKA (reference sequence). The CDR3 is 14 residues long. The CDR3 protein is CSVPSGRRTGELFF. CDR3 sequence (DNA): TGCAGTGTCCCTAGCGGGAGAAGGACCGGGGAGCTGTTTTTT.

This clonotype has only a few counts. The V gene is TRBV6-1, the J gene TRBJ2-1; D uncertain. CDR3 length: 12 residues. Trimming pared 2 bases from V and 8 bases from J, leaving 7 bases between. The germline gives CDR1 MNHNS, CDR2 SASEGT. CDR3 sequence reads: CASSEYGHEQFF. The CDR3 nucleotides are TGTGCCAGCAGTGAATACGGGCATGAGCAGTTCTTC.

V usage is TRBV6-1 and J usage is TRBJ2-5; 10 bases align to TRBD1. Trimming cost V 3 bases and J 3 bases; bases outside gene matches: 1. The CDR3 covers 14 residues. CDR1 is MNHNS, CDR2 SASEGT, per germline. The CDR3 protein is CASSEDRGKETQYF. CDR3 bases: TGTGCCAGCAGTGAGGACAGGGGGAAAGAGACCCAGTACTTC.

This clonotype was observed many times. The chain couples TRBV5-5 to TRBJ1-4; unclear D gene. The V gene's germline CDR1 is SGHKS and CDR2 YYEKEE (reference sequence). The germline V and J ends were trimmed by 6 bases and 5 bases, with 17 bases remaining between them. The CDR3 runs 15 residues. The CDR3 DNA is TGTGCCAGCACCCATGAGGGAAATCGCAATGAAAAACTGTTTTTT. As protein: CASTHEGNRNEKLFF.

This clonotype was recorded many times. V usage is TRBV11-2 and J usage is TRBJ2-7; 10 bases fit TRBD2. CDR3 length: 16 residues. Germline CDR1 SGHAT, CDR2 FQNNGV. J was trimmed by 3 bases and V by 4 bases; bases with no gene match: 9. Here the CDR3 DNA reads TGTGCCAGCAGCTCCATTAGCGGGAGGTTTATCTACGAGCAGTACTTC. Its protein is CASSSISGRFIYEQYF.

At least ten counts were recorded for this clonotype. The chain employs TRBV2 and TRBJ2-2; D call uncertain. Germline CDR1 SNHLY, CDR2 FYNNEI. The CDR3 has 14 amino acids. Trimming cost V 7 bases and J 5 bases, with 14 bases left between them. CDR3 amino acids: CASKLLMTTGELFF. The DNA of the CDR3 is TGTGCCAGCAAACTATTAATGACAACCGGGGAGCTGTTTTTT.

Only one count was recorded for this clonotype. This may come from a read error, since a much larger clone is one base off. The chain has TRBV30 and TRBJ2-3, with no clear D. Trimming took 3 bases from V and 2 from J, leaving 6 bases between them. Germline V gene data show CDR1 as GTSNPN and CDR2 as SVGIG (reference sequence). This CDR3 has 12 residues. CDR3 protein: CAWRLNTDTQYF. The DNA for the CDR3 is TGTGCCTGGAGGCTGAACACAGATACGCAGTATTTT.

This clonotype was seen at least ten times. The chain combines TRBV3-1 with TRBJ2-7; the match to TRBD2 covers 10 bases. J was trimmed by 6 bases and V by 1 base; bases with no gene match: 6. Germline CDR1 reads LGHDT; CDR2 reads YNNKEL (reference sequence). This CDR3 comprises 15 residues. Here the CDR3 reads CASSQVPAGGSEQYF. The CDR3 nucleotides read TGTGCCAGCAGCCAAGTCCCAGCGGGAGGGTCCGAGCAGTACTTC.

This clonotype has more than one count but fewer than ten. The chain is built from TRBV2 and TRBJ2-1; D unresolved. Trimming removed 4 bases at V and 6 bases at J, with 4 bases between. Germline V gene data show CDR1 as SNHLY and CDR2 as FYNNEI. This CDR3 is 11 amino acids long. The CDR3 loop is CASSVANEQFF. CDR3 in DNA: TGTGCCAGCAGTGTTGCCAATGAGCAGTTCTTC.

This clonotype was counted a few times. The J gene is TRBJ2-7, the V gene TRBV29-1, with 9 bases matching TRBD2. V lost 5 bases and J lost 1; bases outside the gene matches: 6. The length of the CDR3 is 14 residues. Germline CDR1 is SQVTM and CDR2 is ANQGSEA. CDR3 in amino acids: CSVIKTSGSYEQYF. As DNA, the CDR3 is TGCAGCGTTATAAAGACTAGCGGTTCCTACGAGCAGTACTTC.

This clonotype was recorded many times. CDR3 amino acids: CASSYSTSEETQYF. CDR3 bases: TGTGCCAGCAGTTACTCGACTAGCGAGGAGACCCAGTACTTC. The V and J genes are TRBV6-5 and TRBJ2-5; 8 nucleotides agree with TRBD2. From germline, CDR1 is MNHEY and CDR2 SVGAGI. This CDR3 is 14 amino acids long. J was trimmed by 5 bases and V by 0 bases; bases with no gene match: 2.

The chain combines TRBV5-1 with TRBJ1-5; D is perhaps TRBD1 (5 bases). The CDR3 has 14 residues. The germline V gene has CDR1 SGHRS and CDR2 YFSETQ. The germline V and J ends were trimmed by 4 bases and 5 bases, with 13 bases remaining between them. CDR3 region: CASSPRDGDQPQHF. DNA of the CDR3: TGCGCCAGCAGCCCGAGGGACGGTGATCAGCCCCAGCATTTT.

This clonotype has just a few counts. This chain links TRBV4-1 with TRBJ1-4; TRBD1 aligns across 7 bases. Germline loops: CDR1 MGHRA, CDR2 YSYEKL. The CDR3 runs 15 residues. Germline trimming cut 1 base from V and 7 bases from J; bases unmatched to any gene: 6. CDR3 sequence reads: CASSQAGGGGEKLFF. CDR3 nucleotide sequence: TGCGCCAGCAGCCAAGCGGGAGGGGGCGGTGAAAAACTGTTTTTT.

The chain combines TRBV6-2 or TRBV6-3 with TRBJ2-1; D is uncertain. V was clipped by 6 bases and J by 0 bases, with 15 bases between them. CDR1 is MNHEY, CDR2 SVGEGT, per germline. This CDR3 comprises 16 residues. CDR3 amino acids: CASRPTLESSYNEQFF. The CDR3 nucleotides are TGTGCCAGCAGACCTACTCTAGAGAGCTCCTACAATGAGCAGTTCTTC.

The CDR3 DNA is TGTGCCATCAGTGTTCCAGGTTGGGAGCAGTTCTTC. Translating it yields CAISVPGWEQFF. The chain joins TRBV10-3 to TRBJ2-1; D is unclear. V lost 4 bases and J 10 bases, leaving 11 bases between the germline ends. Germline V gene sequence: CDR1 ENHRY, CDR2 SYGVKD. The CDR3 loop spans 12 amino acids.

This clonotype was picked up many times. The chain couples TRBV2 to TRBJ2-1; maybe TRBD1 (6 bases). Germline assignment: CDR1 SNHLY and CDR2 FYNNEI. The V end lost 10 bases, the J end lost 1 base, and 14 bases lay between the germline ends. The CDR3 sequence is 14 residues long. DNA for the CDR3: TGTGCCACCAGGGGTCGCGGATCCTACAATGAGCAGTTCTTC. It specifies CATRGRGSYNEQFF. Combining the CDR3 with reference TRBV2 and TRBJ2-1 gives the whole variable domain EPEVTQTPSHQVTQMGQEVILRCVPISNHLYFYWYRQILGQKVEFLVSFYNNEISEKSEIFDDQFSVERPDGSNFTLKIRSTKLEDSAMYFCATRGRGSYNEQFFGPGTRLTVL.

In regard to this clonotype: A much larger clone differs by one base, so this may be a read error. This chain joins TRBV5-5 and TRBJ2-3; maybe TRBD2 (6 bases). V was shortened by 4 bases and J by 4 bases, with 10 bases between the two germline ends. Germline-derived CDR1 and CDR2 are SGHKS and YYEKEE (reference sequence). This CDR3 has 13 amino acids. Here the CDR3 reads CASSQGLPDTQYF. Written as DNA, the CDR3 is TGTGCCAGCAGCCAGGGACTCCCAGATACGCAGTATTTT.

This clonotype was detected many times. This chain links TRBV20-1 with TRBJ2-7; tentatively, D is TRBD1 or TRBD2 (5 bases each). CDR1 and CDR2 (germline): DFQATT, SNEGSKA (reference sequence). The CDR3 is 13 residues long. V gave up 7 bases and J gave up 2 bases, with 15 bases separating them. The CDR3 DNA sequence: TGCAGTGTAGGAGGTGGCAGGGCCTACGAGCAGTACTTC. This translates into CSVGGGRAYEQYF.

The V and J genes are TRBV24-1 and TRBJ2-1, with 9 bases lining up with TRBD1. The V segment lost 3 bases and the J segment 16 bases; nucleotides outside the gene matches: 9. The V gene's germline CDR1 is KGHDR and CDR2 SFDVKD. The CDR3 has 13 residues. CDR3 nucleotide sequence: TGTGCCACCAGTGATCCTTGGGACAGGGAACGTTTCTTC. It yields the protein CATSDPWDRERFF.

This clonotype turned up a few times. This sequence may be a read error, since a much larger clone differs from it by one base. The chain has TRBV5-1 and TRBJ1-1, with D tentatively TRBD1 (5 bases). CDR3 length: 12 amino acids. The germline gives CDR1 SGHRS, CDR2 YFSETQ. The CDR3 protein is CTSSLTATEAFF. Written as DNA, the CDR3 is TGCACCAGCAGCTTGACAGCCACTGAAGCTTTCTTT.

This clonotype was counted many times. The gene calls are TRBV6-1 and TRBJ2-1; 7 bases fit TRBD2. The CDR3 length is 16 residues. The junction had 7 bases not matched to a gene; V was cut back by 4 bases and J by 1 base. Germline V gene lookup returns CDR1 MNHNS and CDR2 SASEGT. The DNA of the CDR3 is TGTGCCAGCAGTGTCTACGCGGGAGAATCCTACAATGAGCAGTTCTTC. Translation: CASSVYAGESYNEQFF.

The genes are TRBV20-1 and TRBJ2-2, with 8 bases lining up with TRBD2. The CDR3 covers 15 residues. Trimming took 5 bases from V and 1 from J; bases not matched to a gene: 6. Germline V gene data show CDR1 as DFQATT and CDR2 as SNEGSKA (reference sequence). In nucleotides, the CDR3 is TGCAGTGCTGGGAGGCGGGAGGTGAACACCGGGGAGCTGTTTTTT. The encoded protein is CSAGRREVNTGELFF.

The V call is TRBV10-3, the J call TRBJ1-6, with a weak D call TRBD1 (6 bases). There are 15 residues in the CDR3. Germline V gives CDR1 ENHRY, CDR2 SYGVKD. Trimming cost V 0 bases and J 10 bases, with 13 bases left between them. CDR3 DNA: TGTGCCATCAGTGAGTCGTGGGCAGGGGAATCACCCCTCCACTTT. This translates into CAISESWAGESPLHF.

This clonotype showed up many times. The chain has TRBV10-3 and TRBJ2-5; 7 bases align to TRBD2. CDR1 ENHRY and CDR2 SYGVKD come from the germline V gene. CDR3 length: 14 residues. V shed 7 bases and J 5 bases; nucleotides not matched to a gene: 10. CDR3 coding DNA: TGTGCCATCACCCCGGGGGGATGGTCGGAGACCCAGTACTTC. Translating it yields CAITPGGWSETQYF.

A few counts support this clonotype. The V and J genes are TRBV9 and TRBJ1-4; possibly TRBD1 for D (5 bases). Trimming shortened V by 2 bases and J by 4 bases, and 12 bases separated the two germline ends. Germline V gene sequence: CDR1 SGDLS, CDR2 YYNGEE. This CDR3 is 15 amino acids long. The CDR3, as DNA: TGTGCCAGCAGCGTGGGAGACAGTCGTAATGAAAAACTGTTTTTT. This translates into CASSVGDSRNEKLFF.

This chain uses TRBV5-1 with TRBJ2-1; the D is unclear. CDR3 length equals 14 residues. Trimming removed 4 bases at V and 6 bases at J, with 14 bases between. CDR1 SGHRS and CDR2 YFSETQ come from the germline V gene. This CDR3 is CASSDGEVVNEQFF. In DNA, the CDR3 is TGCGCCAGCAGCGATGGTGAGGTAGTCAATGAGCAGTTCTTC.

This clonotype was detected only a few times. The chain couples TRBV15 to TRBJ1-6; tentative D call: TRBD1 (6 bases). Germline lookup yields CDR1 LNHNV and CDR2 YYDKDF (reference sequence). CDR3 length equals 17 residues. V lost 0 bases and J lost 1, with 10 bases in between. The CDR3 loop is CATSRDRDTSYNSPLHF. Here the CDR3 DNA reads TGTGCCACCAGCAGAGACCGGGACACATCCTATAATTCACCCCTCCACTTT.

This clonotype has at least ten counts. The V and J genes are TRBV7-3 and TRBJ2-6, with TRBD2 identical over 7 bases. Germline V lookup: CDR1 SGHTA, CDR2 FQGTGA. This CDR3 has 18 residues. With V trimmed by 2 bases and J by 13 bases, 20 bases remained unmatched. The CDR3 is CASSLQPPSGVSSGVLTF. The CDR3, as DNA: TGTGCCAGCAGCTTACAACCTCCGAGCGGGGTATCCTCCGGGGTCCTGACTTTC.

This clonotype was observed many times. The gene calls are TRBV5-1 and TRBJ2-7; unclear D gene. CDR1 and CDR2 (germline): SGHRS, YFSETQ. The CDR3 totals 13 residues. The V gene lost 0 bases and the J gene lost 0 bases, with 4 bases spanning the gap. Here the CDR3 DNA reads TGCGCCAGCAGCTTGGGTCACTCCTACGAGCAGTACTTC. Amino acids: CASSLGHSYEQYF.

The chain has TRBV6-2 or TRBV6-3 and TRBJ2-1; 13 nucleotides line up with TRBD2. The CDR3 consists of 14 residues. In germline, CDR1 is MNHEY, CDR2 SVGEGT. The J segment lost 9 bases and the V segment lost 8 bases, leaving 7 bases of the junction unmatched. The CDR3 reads CASSGLAGTGEQFF. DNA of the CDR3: TGTGCCAGCTCGGGACTAGCGGGAACGGGTGAGCAGTTCTTC.

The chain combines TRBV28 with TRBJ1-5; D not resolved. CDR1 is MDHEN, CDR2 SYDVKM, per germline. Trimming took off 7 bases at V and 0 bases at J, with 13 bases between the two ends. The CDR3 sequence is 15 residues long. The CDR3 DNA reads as TGTGCCAGCATTACAAGGGCAGATAGCAATCAGCCCCAGCATTTT. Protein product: CASITRADSNQPQHF. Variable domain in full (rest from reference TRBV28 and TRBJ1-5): DVKVTQSSRYLVKRTGEKVFLECVQDMDHENMFWYRQDPGLGLRLIYFSYDVKMKEKGDIPEGYSVSREKKERFSLILESASTNQTSMYLCASITRADSNQPQHFGDGTRLSIL.

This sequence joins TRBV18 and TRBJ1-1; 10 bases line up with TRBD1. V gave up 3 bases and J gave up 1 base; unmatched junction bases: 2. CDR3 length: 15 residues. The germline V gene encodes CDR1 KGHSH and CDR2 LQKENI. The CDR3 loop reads CASSPGQGPNTEAFF. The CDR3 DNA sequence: TGTGCCAGCTCACCGGGACAGGGGCCGAACACTGAAGCTTTCTTT.